This TCR beta chain was sequenced for a study of control samples from healthy donors and cancer patients. The CDR3 runs 14 residues. Germline CDR1 is MNHEY and CDR2 is SVGAGI. Deletions cut 8 bases from V and 3 bases from J, with 16 bases between. This table comes from immunoSEQ multiplex PCR, and its TCRdb copy is limited to in-frame clones, with some not included. Here the sample spans 74,000 or so clones, about 91% being singletons. What was sequenced was blood. The chain carries TRBV6-5 and TRBJ1-1, with no clear D. The TCR originated in a man aged 50-59 years in good health. This CDR3 is CASVRQATDTEAFF. In nucleotides, the CDR3 is TGTGCCAGCGTCCGTCAGGCGACGGACACTGAAGCTTTCTTT.